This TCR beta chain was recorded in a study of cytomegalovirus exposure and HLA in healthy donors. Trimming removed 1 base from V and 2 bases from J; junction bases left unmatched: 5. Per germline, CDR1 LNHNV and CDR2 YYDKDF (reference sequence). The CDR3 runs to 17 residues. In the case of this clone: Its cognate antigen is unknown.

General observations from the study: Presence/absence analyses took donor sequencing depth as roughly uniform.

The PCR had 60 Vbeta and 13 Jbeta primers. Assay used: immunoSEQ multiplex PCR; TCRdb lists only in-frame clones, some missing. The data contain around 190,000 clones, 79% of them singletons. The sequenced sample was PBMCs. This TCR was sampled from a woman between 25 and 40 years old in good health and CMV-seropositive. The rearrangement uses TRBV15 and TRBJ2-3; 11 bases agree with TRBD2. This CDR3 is CATSRGVAGGLTDTQYF. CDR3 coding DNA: TGTGCCACCAGCAGAGGAGTAGCGGGGGGGCTCACAGATACGCAGTATTTT.